Listed here is a single T cell receptor beta chain. In the study's own analysis: Nucleated cell counts were estimated from reference gene primer amplification. Profiled with immunoSEQ multiplex PCR; TCRdb holds only in-frame clones, not every one. Clone size and the V and J calls come from that table; the DNA yielded D and trimming. Among approximately 80,000 clones listed, around 89% were seen once. V was pared by 4 bases and J by 5 bases, with 11 bases between. From germline, CDR1 is LNHDA and CDR2 SQIVND (reference sequence). The CDR3 consists of 13 residues. This record comes from a study of blood T cell repertoires in COVID-19. Study at large: From T cells, B-cell-depleted T cells, or PBMCs came the material, which was cDNA or gDNA.

The gene calls are TRBV19 and TRBJ1-2; D not certain. The TCR originated in a human donor in a cohort sampled during active COVID-19. Sequencing used peripheral blood. The CDR3 coding sequence is TGTGCCAGTAGTAGGGAGACTACATATGGCTACACCTTC. This gives the protein CASSRETTYGYTF.